The 32 T cell receptor beta chains below were found in one sample sequenced in a study of regulatory T cells in long-lasting Graves disease. Specified time point: newly diagnosed GD, antithyroid drugs for less than 3 months. Generation of the TCR library employed RNA extracted from PBMCs. Construction of TCR beta libraries relied on iRepertoire HTBI primers and on Arm-PCR targeting CDR3 regions. TCRdb reprocessed the multiplex PCR reads with MiXCR, giving one entry per CDR3 protein. The table includes about 450,000 distinct CDR3 sequences, 16% detected once. These data also featured in a second study, about T cells in Graves' hyperthyroidism and ophthalmopathy.

The source was peripheral blood mononuclear cells (PBMCs), collected at new diagnosis, from a patient treated with antithyroid drugs. The receptors originated from a woman aged 25-40 years with Graves disease.

This clonotype was seen more than once but under ten times. CDR3 in DNA: TGTGCCCCCCTCTCAACAGGGCAGAACTCCTACGAGCAGTACTTC. Amino acid sequence: CAPLSTGQNSYEQYF. The chain joins TRBV19 to TRBJ2-7; D may be TRBD1 (6 bases). Germline lookup yields CDR1 LNHDA and CDR2 SQIVND (reference sequence). Trimming removed 11 bases from V and 0 bases from J, with 20 bases in between. The CDR3 covers 15 residues. Full variable domain (rest looked up from reference TRBV19 and TRBJ2-7): DGGITQSPKYLFRKEGQNVTLSCEQNLNHDAMYWYRQDPGQGLRLIYYSQIVNDFQKGDIAEGYSVSREKKESFPLTVTSAQKNPTAFYLCAPLSTGQNSYEQYFGPGTRLTVT.

The sample holds many counts of this clonotype. The chain uses TRBV3-1 and TRBJ1-2; D might be TRBD1 (5 bases). Germline CDR1 and CDR2: LGHDT and YNNKEL (reference sequence). Deletions cut 5 bases from V and 4 bases from J, with 14 bases between. The CDR3 runs to 14 residues. The CDR3 bases are TGTGCCAGCAGCTACGCGGGGGGTCTCTATGGCTACACCTTC. Residues: CASSYAGGLYGYTF.

In this sample, this clonotype turned up many times. The V gene is TRBV5-1, the J gene TRBJ2-3, with 9 nucleotides matching TRBD2. Per germline, CDR1 SGHRS and CDR2 YFSETQ. The CDR3 consists of 16 residues. Trimming took 5 bases from V and 3 from J; bases not matched to a gene: 10. Here the CDR3 reads CASSSNSGSWTDTQYF. The CDR3 coding sequence is TGCGCCAGCAGTTCGAATAGCGGGAGTTGGACAGATACGCAGTATTTT.

This clonotype was recorded once. The gene calls are TRBV11-2 and TRBJ2-1; TRBD2 agrees at 11 bases. Per the germline V gene, CDR1 is SGHAT and CDR2 is FQNNGV. The CDR3 extends over 14 amino acids. The J segment lost 8 bases and the V segment lost 8 bases, leaving 8 bases of the junction unmatched. CDR3 DNA sequence: TGTGCCAGCGCGTTCACTAGCGGGAGCGATGAGCAGTTCTTC. Encoded protein: CASAFTSGSDEQFF.

The rearrangement uses TRBV5-1 and TRBJ1-2; D perhaps matches TRBD1 (5 bases). V shed 2 bases and J shed 8 bases, with 16 bases lying between them. CDR3 length: 14 residues. Germline loops: CDR1 SGHRS, CDR2 YFSETQ. The CDR3 bases are TGCGCCAGCAGCTTTGACAGTAACCCGCTCGGCTACACCTTC. Residues: CASSFDSNPLGYTF.

To note about this clonotype: A much larger clonotype is one base distant, so this may be a read error. This rearrangement joins TRBV28 to TRBJ1-5; perhaps TRBD1 as D (5 bases). Germline-derived CDR1 and CDR2 are MDHEN and SYDVKM. CDR3 length: 16 amino acids. CDR3 amino acids: CASSPQGKGNNHPQHF. Here the CDR3 DNA reads TGTGCCAGCAGTCCTCAGGGAAAGGGAAACAATCACCCCCAGCATTTT.

The chain is built from TRBV15 and TRBJ1-5; D possibly corresponds to TRBD1 (6 bases). This CDR3 region has 16 residues. The V end was cut by 0 bases, the J end by 2 bases, with 11 bases between. Germline-derived CDR1 and CDR2 are LNHNV and YYDKDF (reference sequence). In DNA, the CDR3 is TGTGCCACCAGCAGAGAAAGGGCAGGGGGCAATCAGCCCCAGCATTTT. Its protein product is CATSRERAGGNQPQHF.

The genes are TRBV11-3 and TRBJ2-2; no definite D call. This CDR3 is built from 14 residues. CDR1 and CDR2 from the germline V gene are SGHNT and YENEEA. V was shortened by 5 bases and J by 3 bases, with 10 bases between the two germline ends. The CDR3 DNA follows: TGTGCCAGCAGCCTAGGGTACGACACCGGGGAGCTGTTTTTT. It codes for CASSLGYDTGELFF. Combining the CDR3 with reference TRBV11-3 and TRBJ2-2 gives the whole variable domain EAGVVQSPRYKIIEKKQPVAFWCNPISGHNTLYWYLQNLGQGPELLIRYENEEAVDDSQLPKDRFSAERLKGVDSTLKIQPAELGDSAVYLCASSLGYDTGELFFGEGSRLTVL.

This clonotype was recorded at least ten times. This chain connects TRBV7-9 to TRBJ1-2; 8 nucleotides align to TRBD1. Germline V gives CDR1 SEHNR, CDR2 FQNEAQ (reference sequence). The J segment lost 4 bases and the V segment lost 5 bases, leaving 6 bases of the junction unmatched. This CDR3 region has 14 residues. Here the CDR3 reads CASSGPGQVYGYTF. CDR3 DNA: TGTGCCAGCAGCGGGCCGGGACAGGTCTATGGCTACACCTTC.

The chain uses TRBV9 and TRBJ2-6; perhaps TRBD1 as D (6 bases). CDR1 is SGDLS, CDR2 YYNGEE, per germline. Trimming removed 0 bases from V and 4 bases from J, with 17 bases in between. The CDR3 has 18 amino acids. In DNA form, the CDR3 reads TGTGCCAGCAGCGTAGGACAGGTTGGGTGGGGGGGGGCCAACGTCCTGACTTTC. It encodes CASSVGQVGWGGANVLTF.

The table lists this clonotype with many counts. V is TRBV2 and J is TRBJ1-3, with D unclear. The ends were cut back, 7 bases at V and 0 bases at J, with 10 bases in the middle. CDR3 length equals 14 residues. In germline, CDR1 is SNHLY, CDR2 FYNNEI. DNA for the CDR3: TGTGCCAGCAACCTGGGCAGCTCTGGAAACACCATATATTTT. This encodes CASNLGSSGNTIYF. The entire variable domain, with the rest obtained from reference TRBV2 and TRBJ1-3, is as follows: EPEVTQTPSHQVTQMGQEVILRCVPISNHLYFYWYRQILGQKVEFLVSFYNNEISEKSEIFDDQFSVERPDGSNFTLKIRSTKLEDSAMYFCASNLGSSGNTIYFGEGSWLTVV.

This clonotype has ten or more counts. The CDR3 region is CASRPRDRGTEAFF. In DNA form, the CDR3 reads TGTGCCAGCAGACCCCGGGACAGGGGCACTGAAGCTTTCTTT. The chain combines TRBV6-1 with TRBJ1-1, with 10 bases that match TRBD1. The CDR3 has 14 amino acids. The germline V gene has CDR1 MNHNS and CDR2 SASEGT. The junction had 5 bases not matched to a gene; V was cut back by 6 bases and J by 4 bases.

This clonotype has a handful of counts. The rearrangement joins TRBV6-1 to TRBJ1-5, with D uncertain. This CDR3 region has 12 residues. Per the germline V gene, CDR1 is MNHNS and CDR2 is SASEGT. The V and J ends lost 6 bases and 5 bases respectively, with 8 bases between them. The CDR3 here is CASSGGDQPQHF. DNA of the CDR3: TGTGCCAGCAGCGGAGGCGATCAGCCCCAGCATTTT.

This clonotype occurred many times. Here the CDR3 DNA reads TGTGCCAGTAGTACTGCGGGTTGGAATGAAAAACTGTTTTTT. Translating it yields CASSTAGWNEKLFF. The V and J genes are TRBV19 and TRBJ1-4; D gene unclear. V lost 4 bases, J lost 5 bases, and 11 bases lay in between. Germline CDR1 LNHDA, CDR2 SQIVND (reference sequence). This CDR3 contains 14 residues.

In this sample, this clonotype turned up many times. This chain uses TRBV28 with TRBJ2-7; tentatively, D is TRBD1 (5 bases). Germline-derived CDR1 and CDR2 are MDHEN and SYDVKM. Trimming took 5 bases from V and 3 from J, leaving 14 bases between them. CDR3 length: 14 amino acids. The CDR3 sequence: CASSPRTPGYEQYF. The CDR3 DNA reads as TGTGCCAGCAGTCCAAGGACACCTGGCTACGAGCAGTACTTC.

This clonotype was detected a few times. One end of the junction varies from germline; a read error may be responsible. The genes are TRBV13 and TRBJ1-2, with D possibly TRBD1 on 5 matching bases. Germline assignment: CDR1 PRHDT and CDR2 FYEKMQ (reference sequence). CDR3 length: 16 residues. Here the CDR3 DNA reads TGTGCCAGCAGTGCTAAACCGAAGGGACCCCCCATCGGCTGCACCTTC. This codes for CASSAKPKGPPIGCTF.

At least ten counts were recorded for this clonotype. The rearrangement uses TRBV15 and TRBJ2-7, with a possible D match to TRBD2 (5 bases). Trimming took 3 bases from V and 0 from J, leaving 9 bases between them. The CDR3 runs to 14 residues. Germline-derived CDR1 and CDR2 are LNHNV and YYDKDF (reference sequence). The CDR3 DNA reads TGTGCCACCAGCAGGGCCCGGGACTCCTACGAGCAGTACTTC. This translates into CATSRARDSYEQYF.

This clonotype appeared many times. V is TRBV4-1 and J is TRBJ1-1; D may be TRBD1 (6 bases). CDR1 and CDR2 (germline): MGHRA, YSYEKL. The germline V and J ends were trimmed by 4 bases and 1 base, with 19 bases remaining between them. This CDR3 spans 17 amino acids. Here the CDR3 reads CASSLRASGTPNTEAFF. The CDR3 region has the DNA TGCGCCAGCAGCCTACGCGCTTCTGGGACACCGAACACTGAAGCTTTCTTT.

Regarding this clonotype: A far larger clone lies a single base away; this is likely a read error. The J gene is TRBJ2-3, the V gene TRBV7-3, with TRBD1 as a possible D gene (5 bases). The better agreement between TRBJ1-1 and the DNA end casts doubt on the J call. CDR3 length equals 19 residues. CDR1 and CDR2 (germline): SGHTA, FQGTGA. CDR3 sequence reads: CAGSSFFGPLQAVNTEAFF. The CDR3 DNA follows: TGTGCCGGCAGCTCTTTCTTTGGGCCCTTACAGGCCGTGAACACTGAAGCTTTCTTT.

This clonotype was detected many times. This chain connects TRBV11-2 to TRBJ2-2; TRBD2 might be the D (6 bases). Between the trimmed V and J ends, which lost 2 bases and 3 bases, there was a span of 7 bases. CDR1 and CDR2 from the germline V gene are SGHAT and FQNNGV. CDR3 size: 14 residues. The CDR3 is CASSLIADTGELFF. CDR3 nucleotide sequence: TGTGCCAGCAGCTTAATAGCGGACACCGGGGAGCTGTTTTTT.

This clonotype was observed many times. The chain carries TRBV28 and TRBJ2-1; 8 nucleotides line up with TRBD2. The CDR3 is made up of 15 amino acids. Germline V gene data show CDR1 as MDHEN and CDR2 as SYDVKM. Trimming at V came to 10 bases and at J to 4 bases, leaving 12 bases not matched to a gene. CDR3 protein: CATLGSGRQYNEQFF. In nucleotides, the CDR3 is TGTGCCACCCTTGGGAGCGGGAGACAGTACAATGAGCAGTTCTTC.

This clonotype was seen ten or more times. A much larger clone lies a single base off, so this may be a read error. The chain carries TRBV18 and TRBJ2-5; unclear D gene. V gave up 8 bases and J gave up 0 bases, with 4 bases separating them. From germline, CDR1 is KGHSH and CDR2 LQKENI. The CDR3 spans 11 residues. CDR3: CASSHQETQYF. DNA for the CDR3: TGTGCCAGCAGCCACCAAGAGACCCAGTACTTC.

This clonotype was counted at least ten times. The rearrangement links TRBV5-1 to TRBJ2-5; D is unclear. The CDR3 is 12 residues long. Trimming took 1 base from V and 5 from J, leaving 6 bases between them. Germline values: CDR1 SGHRS, CDR2 YFSETQ. This chain's CDR3 is CASSLTTETQYF. In DNA form, the CDR3 reads TGCGCCAGCAGCTTGACAACGGAGACCCAGTACTTC. Looking up the rest from reference TRBV5-1 and TRBJ2-5 gives the full variable domain: KAGVTQTPRYLIKTRGQQVTLSCSPISGHRSVSWYQQTPGQGLQFLFEYFSETQRNKGNFPGRFSGRQFSNSRSEMNVSTLELGDSALYLCASSLTTETQYFGPGTRLLVL.

V is TRBV12-3 or TRBV12-4 and J is TRBJ2-3, with D maybe TRBD1 (5 bases). The CDR3 is 15 amino acids. Trimming removed 6 bases from V and 0 bases from J, with 13 bases in between. The CDR3 spells CASRGRKGSTDTQYF. The CDR3, as DNA: TGTGCCAGCAGGGGCAGAAAGGGGAGCACAGATACGCAGTATTTT.

Remarks on this clonotype: A read error is likely here: a far larger clone is one base away. This CDR3 is CSARSTSGISNEQYF. Written as DNA, the CDR3 is TGCAGTGCTCGCAGCACTAGCGGCATTAGCAATGAGCAGTACTTC. The gene calls are TRBV20-1 and TRBJ2-7; 8 bases line up with TRBD2. CDR1 and CDR2 from the germline V gene are DFQATT and SNEGSKA (reference sequence). With V trimmed by 5 bases and J by 7 bases, 16 bases remained unmatched. This CDR3 comprises 15 residues.

This clonotype showed up many times. The chain is built from TRBV30 and TRBJ1-2; the D is unclear. The CDR3 runs 14 residues. V lost 1 base, J lost 2 bases, and 11 bases lay in between. The germline gives CDR1 GTSNPN, CDR2 SVGIG (reference sequence). CDR3 sequence (DNA): TGTGCCTGGAGTGGCACAGCTCGGAACTATGGCTACACCTTC. Residues: CAWSGTARNYGYTF.

This clonotype was recorded at least ten times. V and J are TRBV12-3 or TRBV12-4 and TRBJ1-5; maybe TRBD1 (5 bases). The V end lost 5 bases, the J end lost 7 bases, and 12 bases lay between the germline ends. This CDR3 has 13 amino acids. The CDR3 here is CASSGQGTQPQHF. As DNA, the CDR3 is TGTGCCAGCAGTGGCCAGGGAACCCAGCCCCAGCATTTT.

This clonotype was counted many times. The CDR3, as DNA: TGTGCCAGCAGCCCAAGATGGCACCAACGGGGGACCCAGTACTTC. This sequence encodes CASSPRWHQRGTQYF. The gene calls are TRBV3-1 and TRBJ2-5; D possibly corresponds to TRBD2 (5 bases). V lost 4 bases and J 7 bases, leaving 19 bases between the germline ends. The germline CDR1 and CDR2 sequences are LGHDT and YNNKEL (reference sequence). The CDR3 has 15 amino acids.

This rearrangement joins TRBV27 to TRBJ2-1; 11 positions agree with TRBD2. The J segment lost 6 bases and the V segment lost 5 bases, leaving 6 bases of the junction unmatched. CDR3 length: 15 amino acids. The V gene's germline CDR1 is MNHEY and CDR2 SMNVEV (reference sequence). In DNA form, the CDR3 reads TGTGCCAGCAGTGCCGCTAGCGGGAGGCCCAATGAGCAGTTCTTC. It yields the protein CASSAASGRPNEQFF.

The rearrangement joins TRBV10-3 to TRBJ1-6; D gene ambiguous. Per germline, CDR1 ENHRY and CDR2 SYGVKD. The CDR3 covers 13 residues. Trimming pared 4 bases from V and 10 bases from J, leaving 11 bases between. The CDR3 DNA follows: TGTGCCATCAGTGCGGCAGGCCGCTCACCCCTCCACTTT. It yields the protein CAISAAGRSPLHF.

This clonotype has a handful of counts. This chain connects TRBV27 to TRBJ2-1; D might be TRBD1 or TRBD2, each matching 5 bases. Per germline, CDR1 MNHEY and CDR2 SMNVEV (reference sequence). The V end was cut by 6 bases, the J end by 5 bases, with 8 bases between. The CDR3 consists of 12 residues. CDR3 residues: CASRGVNNEQFF. The CDR3 DNA sequence: TGTGCCAGCAGGGGGGTTAACAATGAGCAGTTCTTC.

This clonotype was seen a handful of times. Sequence at one end of the junction differs from germline and may be a read error. The rearrangement uses TRBV6-5 and TRBJ2-3; D tentatively reads TRBD1 or TRBD2 (5 bases each). This CDR3 contains 14 residues. Per the germline V gene, CDR1 is MNHEY and CDR2 is SVGAGI. The chain's CDR3 is CASSYGTTTDTQYF. CDR3 DNA: TGTGCCAGTAGTTACGGGACCACCACAGATACGCAGTATTTT.